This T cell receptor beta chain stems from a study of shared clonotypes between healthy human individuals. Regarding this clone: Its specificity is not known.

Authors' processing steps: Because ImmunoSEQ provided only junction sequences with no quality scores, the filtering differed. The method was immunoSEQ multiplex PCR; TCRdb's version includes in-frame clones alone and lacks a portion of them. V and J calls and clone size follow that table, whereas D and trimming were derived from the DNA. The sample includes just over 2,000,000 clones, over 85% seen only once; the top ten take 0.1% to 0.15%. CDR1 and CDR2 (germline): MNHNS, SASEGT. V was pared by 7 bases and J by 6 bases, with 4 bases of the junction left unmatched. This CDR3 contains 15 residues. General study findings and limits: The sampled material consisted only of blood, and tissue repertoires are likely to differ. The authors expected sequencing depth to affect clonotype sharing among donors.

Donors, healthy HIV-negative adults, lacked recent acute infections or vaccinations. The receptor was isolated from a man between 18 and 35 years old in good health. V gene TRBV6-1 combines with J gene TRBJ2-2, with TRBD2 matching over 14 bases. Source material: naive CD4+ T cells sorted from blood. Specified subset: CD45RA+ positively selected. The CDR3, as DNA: TGTGCCAGCACCCCGGGACTAGCGGGAGCCGGGGAGCTGTTTTTT. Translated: CASTPGLAGAGELFF.